A single sample is the source of the 27 T cell receptor beta chains below, sequenced in a study of OX40 agonist ivuxolimab in advanced cancers. TCRdb's table, derived via immunoSEQ multiplex PCR, lists solely in-frame clones and lacks some. The repertoire consists of about 50,000 clones, with about 88% occurring once and the leading ten covering around 0.68%. The input for sequencing was CD4+ or CD8+ T cells sorted from blood, taken in a trial of the OX40 agonist ivuxolimab. These receptors were taken from an adult with an advanced solid tumor such as melanoma, head and neck, liver or kidney cancer.

This clone was detected once. This chain uses TRBV30 with TRBJ2-7, with 15 bases identical to TRBD2. This CDR3 region has 14 residues. Germline CDR1 GTSNPN, CDR2 SVGIG (reference sequence). With 3 bases clipped from V and 6 bases from J, the junction kept 3 bases outside the gene matches. Here the CDR3 reads CAWRSGLAGGEQYF. In DNA form, the CDR3 reads TGTGCCTGGAGATCGGGACTAGCGGGAGGCGAGCAGTACTTC.

The chain employs TRBV28 and TRBJ1-1; D may be TRBD1 (6 bases). With 7 bases removed from V and 4 bases from J, the gap between germline ends came to 19 bases. The CDR3 is 15 residues long. Per germline, CDR1 MDHEN and CDR2 SYDVKM. CDR3 protein: CASTVIQGASTEAFF. CDR3 DNA sequence: TGTGCCAGCACCGTAATACAGGGTGCTAGCACTGAAGCTTTCTTT.

The chain carries TRBV6-5 and TRBJ1-5; no clear D gene. CDR1 MNHEY and CDR2 SVGAGI come from the germline V gene. V lost 6 bases to trimming and J lost 2 bases, with 14 bases between them. The CDR3 covers 15 residues. The CDR3 sequence: CASSPGLAGNQPQHF. DNA for the CDR3: TGTGCCAGCAGCCCCGGGCTTGCAGGCAATCAGCCCCAGCATTTT.

About this clone: One end of the junction fails to match germline, which may point to a read error. The chain employs TRBV10-3 and TRBJ1-1, with D possibly matching TRBD1 (5 bases). This CDR3 comprises 11 residues. Germline assignment: CDR1 ENHRY and CDR2 SYGVKD. CDR3 DNA sequence: TGTGCCATCCGTGAGGGGCCTGAAGCTTTCTTT. Translating gives CAIREGPEAFF.

The chain carries TRBV5-6 and TRBJ1-5; 10 bases line up with TRBD1. This CDR3 spans 16 amino acids. Germline CDR1 SGHDT, CDR2 YYEEEE. The ends lost 0 bases at V and 0 bases at J; junction bases unmatched: 0. The CDR3 here is CASSLGTGGSNQPQHF. The CDR3 DNA follows: TGTGCCAGCAGCTTGGGGACAGGGGGTAGCAATCAGCCCCAGCATTTT.

J is TRBJ2-2 and V is TRBV30, with a possible D match to TRBD2 (5 bases). The CDR3 length is 14 residues. Germline-derived CDR1 and CDR2 are GTSNPN and SVGIG (reference sequence). Trimming removed 2 bases at V and 2 bases at J, with 9 bases between. CDR3 sequence: CAWSFGVNTGELFF. In nucleotides, the CDR3 is TGTGCCTGGAGTTTCGGGGTAAACACCGGGGAGCTGTTTTTT.

In this sample, this clone turned up once. The chain couples TRBV28 to TRBJ2-3; possible D gene TRBD2, 6 bases. V lost 7 bases and J lost 4, with 12 bases in between. Per germline, CDR1 MDHEN and CDR2 SYDVKM. CDR3 length: 13 amino acids. The CDR3: CASNLRRADTQYF. CDR3 nucleotide sequence: TGTGCCAGCAACCTCAGGAGGGCAGATACGCAGTATTTT.

The rearrangement links TRBV9 to TRBJ2-2; D unclear. This CDR3 has 14 residues. Germline CDR1 SGDLS, CDR2 YYNGEE. V lost 0 bases and J 3 bases, leaving 6 bases between the germline ends. The CDR3 is CASSVAVDTGELFF. The CDR3 DNA is TGTGCCAGCAGCGTAGCCGTTGACACCGGGGAGCTGTTTTTT.

This clone was detected a few times. The chain uses TRBV13 and TRBJ2-7; 9 nucleotides align to TRBD2. V lost 5 bases to trimming and J lost 5 bases; unmatched junction nucleotides: 10. Germline CDR1 is PRHDT and CDR2 is FYEKMQ (reference sequence). This CDR3 spans 15 amino acids. The CDR3 reads CASSLRLAVGHEQYF. The CDR3 DNA reads as TGTGCCAGCAGCCTGAGACTAGCGGTAGGCCACGAGCAGTACTTC.

The rearrangement uses TRBV11-3 and TRBJ1-3; the D is unclear. This CDR3 is built from 13 residues. Trimming removed 4 bases from V and 6 bases from J, with 10 bases in between. Per germline, CDR1 SGHNT and CDR2 YENEEA. This chain's CDR3 is CASSSNRLNTIYF. DNA of the CDR3: TGTGCCAGCAGCTCCAACCGGTTAAACACCATATATTTT. Using reference TRBV11-3 and TRBJ1-3 for the parts outside the CDR3, the full variable domain is EAGVVQSPRYKIIEKKQPVAFWCNPISGHNTLYWYLQNLGQGPELLIRYENEEAVDDSQLPKDRFSAERLKGVDSTLKIQPAELGDSAVYLCASSSNRLNTIYFGEGSWLTVV.

DNA of the CDR3: TGTGCCAGCAGCTTAGAGGGGGTAGATACGCAGTATTTT. This codes for CASSLEGVDTQYF. The chain couples TRBV7-6 to TRBJ2-3, with D tentatively TRBD1 (6 bases). The CDR3 totals 13 residues. V was cut by 1 base and J by 5 bases, with 7 bases left in between. Germline lookup yields CDR1 SGHVS and CDR2 FNYEAQ.

This chain links TRBV5-4 with TRBJ2-3; D is perhaps TRBD1 (6 bases). Trimming took off 0 bases at V and 3 bases at J, with 23 bases between the two ends. CDR1 SGHNT and CDR2 YYREEE come from the germline V gene (reference sequence). CDR3 length equals 19 residues. The CDR3 sequence: CASSLATGTTTWRTDTQYF. The CDR3, as DNA: TGTGCCAGCAGCTTGGCAACCGGGACAACAACATGGCGAACAGATACGCAGTATTTT.

The chain combines TRBV29-1 with TRBJ2-3; TRBD2 agrees at 13 bases. Unmatched junction bases numbered 1, after V lost 2 bases and J lost 5 bases. This CDR3 is 14 amino acids long. Germline-derived CDR1 and CDR2 are SQVTM and ANQGSEA. CDR3 nucleotide sequence: TGCAGCGTTGAATGGACTAGCGGGGGAGATACGCAGTATTTT. Encoded protein: CSVEWTSGGDTQYF.

The rearrangement links TRBV7-3 to TRBJ1-1; TRBD1 might be the D (6 bases). The CDR3 has 14 residues. In germline, CDR1 is SGHTA, CDR2 FQGTGA. V was shortened by 5 bases and J by 5 bases, with 15 bases between the two germline ends. In DNA form, the CDR3 reads TGTGCCAGCAGCCGCCAGGCAGGGGAGACTGAAGCTTTCTTT. Translation: CASSRQAGETEAFF.

CDR3 loop: CASSLGSGTSGSSEQFF. The CDR3 DNA follows: TGTGCCAGCAGCTTAGGATCTGGGACTAGCGGGAGTAGTGAGCAGTTCTTC. The chain has TRBV7-6 and TRBJ2-1; TRBD2 matches 14 bases. Germline V gives CDR1 SGHVS, CDR2 FNYEAQ. The CDR3 length is 17 residues. V lost 1 base, J lost 9 bases, and 8 bases stayed unmatched.

The chain carries TRBV7-3 and TRBJ2-1; D gene ambiguous. Germline assignment: CDR1 SGHTA and CDR2 FQGTGA. CDR3 length: 14 residues. Deletions cut 6 bases from V and 7 bases from J, with 16 bases between. The chain's CDR3 is CASRRASAINEQFF. The CDR3 DNA reads TGTGCCAGCAGACGGGCCAGTGCCATTAATGAGCAGTTCTTC.

The rearrangement joins TRBV14 to TRBJ2-3; the match to TRBD2 covers 8 bases. The V and J ends lost 0 bases and 2 bases, in that order; junction bases with no gene match: 7. This CDR3 is built from 17 residues. The germline gives CDR1 SGHDN, CDR2 FVKESK. The DNA of the CDR3 is TGTGCCAGCAGCCAAGATTTTAGGACTAGCCCCACAGATACGCAGTATTTT. Its protein is CASSQDFRTSPTDTQYF. Filled out from reference TRBV14 and TRBJ2-3, the complete variable domain reads EAGVTQFPSHSVIEKGQTVTLRCDPISGHDNLYWYRRVMGKEIKFLLHFVKESKQDESGMPNNRFLAERTGGTYSTLKVQPAELEDSGVYFCASSQDFRTSPTDTQYFGPGTRLTVL.

The chain employs TRBV13 and TRBJ2-1, with 8 nucleotides matching TRBD2. Trimming cost V 4 bases and J 9 bases; bases outside gene matches: 14. There are 16 residues in the CDR3. Germline values: CDR1 PRHDT, CDR2 FYEKMQ (reference sequence). The CDR3 nucleotides read TGTGCCAGCAGCTCTAGCGGGCAGCAACGGGGGGTTGAGCAGTTCTTC. Its translation is CASSSSGQQRGVEQFF.

The chain joins TRBV9 to TRBJ1-1, with D hard to call. V gave up 0 bases and J gave up 1 base, with 7 bases separating them. Germline V CDR1 and CDR2: SGDLS, YYNGEE. The CDR3 runs to 14 residues. This CDR3 reads CASSVGTENTEAFF. CDR3 sequence (DNA): TGTGCCAGCAGCGTAGGGACCGAGAACACTGAAGCTTTCTTT.

This chain links TRBV7-9 with TRBJ2-2, with TRBD1 identical over 7 bases. In germline, CDR1 is SEHNR, CDR2 FQNEAQ (reference sequence). With 4 bases clipped from V and 3 bases from J, the junction kept 11 bases outside the gene matches. This CDR3 is 17 amino acids long. In DNA, the CDR3 is TGTGCCAGCAGCTCGGGACAGTTTATTGGAGACACCGGGGAGCTGTTTTTT. As protein: CASSSGQFIGDTGELFF. The full variable domain, its missing parts supplied by reference TRBV7-9 and TRBJ2-2, is DTGVSQNPRHKITKRGQNVTFRCDPISEHNRLYWYRQTLGQGPEFLTYFQNEAQLEKSRLLSDRFSAERPKGSFSTLEIQRTEQGDSAMYLCASSSGQFIGDTGELFFGEGSRLTVL.

This clone was detected only a few times. The chain carries TRBV2 and TRBJ1-1; D unresolved. The V gene's germline CDR1 is SNHLY and CDR2 FYNNEI. V was pared by 10 bases and J by 8 bases, with 14 bases between. The CDR3 extends over 11 amino acids. The DNA of the CDR3 is TGTGCCACAGCCCAGGCCCGGGAAGCTTTCTTT. This sequence encodes CATAQAREAFF.

The chain joins TRBV5-1 to TRBJ2-1; D tentatively reads TRBD1 or TRBD2 (5 bases each). The CDR3 runs to 16 residues. Germline CDR1 is SGHRS and CDR2 is YFSETQ. Between the trimmed V and J ends, which lost 3 bases and 1 base, there was a span of 14 bases. The CDR3 is CASSSAGTVSYNEQFF. The CDR3 nucleotides are TGCGCCAGCAGCTCCGCCGGGACGGTTTCCTACAATGAGCAGTTCTTC.

The chain recombines TRBV15 with TRBJ1-4; the D is unclear. Germline CDR1 and CDR2: LNHNV and YYDKDF (reference sequence). The CDR3 loop spans 17 amino acids. The V and J ends lost 1 base and 1 base respectively, with 13 bases between them. The CDR3 loop reads CATSRALRQLTNEKLFF. For the CDR3, the DNA is TGTGCCACCAGCAGAGCCCTCCGGCAGTTAACTAATGAAAAACTGTTTTTT.

This clone was recorded once. The genes are TRBV13 and TRBJ2-1, with 9 bases aligning to TRBD2. Unmatched junction bases numbered 4, after V lost 0 bases and J lost 4 bases. CDR1 PRHDT and CDR2 FYEKMQ come from the germline V gene (reference sequence). This CDR3 spans 16 amino acids. The CDR3 DNA reads as TGTGCCAGCAGCTTAGGGCTAGCGGGAAGGTACAATGAGCAGTTCTTC. The encoded protein is CASSLGLAGRYNEQFF. Complete variable domain (other parts from reference TRBV13 and TRBJ2-1): AAGVIQSPRHLIKEKRETATLKCYPIPRHDTVYWYQQGPGQDPQFLISFYEKMQSDKGSIPDRFSAQQFSDYHSELNMSSLELGDSALYFCASSLGLAGRYNEQFFGPGTRLTVL.

This chain's CDR3 is CASSPADRGYSNQPQHF. The CDR3 nucleotides read TGTGCCAGCAGCCCAGCTGACAGGGGTTATAGCAATCAGCCCCAGCATTTT. The chain has TRBV11-1 and TRBJ1-5, with TRBD1 matching over 8 bases. J gave up 0 bases and V 5 bases, and 9 bases lay outside the gene matches. The CDR3 has 17 residues. Germline CDR1 reads SGHAT; CDR2 reads FQDESV (reference sequence).

The chain carries TRBV29-1 and TRBJ2-5; 8 nucleotides match TRBD2. The CDR3 totals 15 residues. Trimming at V came to 4 bases and at J to 1 base, leaving 8 bases not matched to a gene. Germline lookup yields CDR1 SQVTM and CDR2 ANQGSEA. The CDR3 spells CSVGEAGVPQETQYF. CDR3 nucleotide sequence: TGCAGCGTTGGGGAAGCGGGAGTACCCCAAGAGACCCAGTACTTC.

CDR3 region: CASSPLQANTEAFF. CDR3 DNA sequence: TGTGCCAGCTCACCACTGCAGGCAAACACTGAAGCTTTCTTT. The chain is built from TRBV18 and TRBJ1-1; D call uncertain. The CDR3 has 14 residues. CDR1 is KGHSH and CDR2 is LQKENI in the germline V gene. The germline V and J ends were trimmed by 1 base and 2 bases, with 8 bases remaining between them.